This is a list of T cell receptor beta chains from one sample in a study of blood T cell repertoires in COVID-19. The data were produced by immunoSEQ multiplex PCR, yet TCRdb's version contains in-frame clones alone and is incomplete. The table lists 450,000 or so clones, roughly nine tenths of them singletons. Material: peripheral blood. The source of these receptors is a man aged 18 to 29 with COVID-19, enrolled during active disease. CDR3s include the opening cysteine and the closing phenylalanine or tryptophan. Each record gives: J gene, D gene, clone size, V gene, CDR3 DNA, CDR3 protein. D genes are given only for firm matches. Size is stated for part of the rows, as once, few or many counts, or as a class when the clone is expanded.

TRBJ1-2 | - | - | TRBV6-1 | TGTGCCAGCAGTGAAGTGGCGGGAGACTATGGCTACACCTTC | CASSEVAGDYGYTF
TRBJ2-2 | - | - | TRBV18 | TGTGCCAGCTCACGTCCGGGACTGGGCGCCCGGGAGCTGTTTTTT | CASSRPGLGARELFF
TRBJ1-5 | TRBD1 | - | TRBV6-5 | TGTGCCACCACAGGGGGCTCTGGCAATCAGCCCCAGCATTTT | CATTGGSGNQPQHF
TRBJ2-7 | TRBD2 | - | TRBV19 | TGTGCCAGTAGTGCGGCTAGCGGGACTTACGAGCAGTACTTC | CASSAASGTYEQYF
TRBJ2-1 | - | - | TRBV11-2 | TGTGCCAGCAGCTTTAAGCGGGCAAGCTCCTACAATGAGCAGTTCTTC | CASSFKRASSYNEQFF
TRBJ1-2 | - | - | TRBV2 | TGTGCCAGCAGTGCCGACGGGAGGGATACTAACTATGGCTACACCTTC | CASSADGRDTNYGYTF
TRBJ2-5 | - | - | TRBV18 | TGTGCCAGCTCACTTAGGGAGAGAGAGACCCAGTACTTC | CASSLRERETQYF
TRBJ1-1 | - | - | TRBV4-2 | TGTGCCAGCAGCCAAACCCGGAGTAACCCTCCTGAAGCTTTCTTT | CASSQTRSNPPEAFF
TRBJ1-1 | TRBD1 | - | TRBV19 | TGTGCCAGTAGTATCTACAGGGACAGTTCCACTGAAGCTTTCTTT | CASSIYRDSSTEAFF
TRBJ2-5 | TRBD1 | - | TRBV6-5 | TGTGCCAGCAGCCGAACAGGGGGTGAGACCCAGTACTTC | CASSRTGGETQYF
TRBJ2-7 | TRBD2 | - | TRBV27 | TGTGCCAGCAGTTTTTCGGGGGGCTACGAGCAGTACTTC | CASSFSGGYEQYF
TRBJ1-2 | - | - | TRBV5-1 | TGCGCCAGCAGTAGAGGGCAGGGGATCTATGGCTACACCTTC | CASSRGQGIYGYTF
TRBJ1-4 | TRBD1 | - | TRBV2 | TGTGCCAGCAATCGACAGGGGACTAATGAAAAACTGTTTTTT | CASNRQGTNEKLFF
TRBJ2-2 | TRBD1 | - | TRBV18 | TGTGCCAGCTCACCACGACTGCAGGGGGCGCCCGGGGAGCTGTTTTTT | CASSPRLQGAPGELFF
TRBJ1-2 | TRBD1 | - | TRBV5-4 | TGTGCCAGCAGATTTGGGACAGGGGATAATGGCTACACCTTC | CASRFGTGDNGYTF
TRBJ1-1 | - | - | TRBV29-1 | TGCAGCGTTGAACACGGGTTCCGACTGAACACTGAAGCTTTCTTT | CSVEHGFRLNTEAFF
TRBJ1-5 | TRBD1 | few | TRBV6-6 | TGTGCCAGCAGGGAACAGGGGCCGTCGGGCAATCAGCCCCAGCATTTT | CASREQGPSGNQPQHF
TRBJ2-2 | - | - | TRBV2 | TGTGCCAGCAGTGAACTTTTTACCGGGGAGCTGTTTTTT | CASSELFTGELFF
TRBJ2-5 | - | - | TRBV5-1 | TGCGCCAGCAGCCCGGGTCCGGAAGAGACCCAGTACTTC | CASSPGPEETQYF
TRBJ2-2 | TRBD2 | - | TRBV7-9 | TGTGCCAGCAGCCCGAAACGAACTAGCGGGACTTATACCGGGGAGCTGTTTTTT | CASSPKRTSGTYTGELFF
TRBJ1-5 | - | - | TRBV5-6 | TGTGCCAGCAGCACACAGGGACAGCCCCAGCATTTT | CASSTQGQPQHF
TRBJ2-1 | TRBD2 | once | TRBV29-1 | TGCAGCGCCGCCTCCCCGGGACTAGCCACAGGGCAGTTCTTC | CSAASPGLATGQFF
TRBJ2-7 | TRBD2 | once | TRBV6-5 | TGTGCCAGCAGTTACGGGACTTTGCGGGAGACTGGGCAGTACTTC | CASSYGTLRETGQYF